These T cell receptor beta chains were read from a single sample in a study of blood T cell repertoires in COVID-19. Using immunoSEQ multiplex PCR, the repertoire was profiled, and TCRdb retains in-frame clones only, with some absent. Among more than 90,000 clones listed, about 85% were seen once. Sequences were obtained from peripheral blood. The receptors originated from a human donor in a cohort sampled during active COVID-19. Each CDR3 is given without its conserved first and last residue. A D gene is named only where the DNA matches it firmly. For some rows the clone size is stated as once, few or many, or as a class when expanded; others skip it.

clone size: -; V gene: TRBV6-5; CDR3 length: 13; D gene: TRBD1; J gene: TRBJ2-7; CDR3 protein: ASSYKTGPTYEQY
clone size: -; V gene: TRBV3-1/TRBV3-2; CDR3 length: 12; D gene: -; J gene: TRBJ1-4; CDR3 protein: ASSQPGAREKLF
clone size: -; V gene: TRBV7-9; CDR3 length: 13; D gene: -; J gene: TRBJ2-3; CDR3 protein: ASSPQVAETDTQY
clone size: -; V gene: TRBV5-6; CDR3 length: 15; D gene: TRBD1; J gene: TRBJ1-2; CDR3 protein: ASSRLGTGVTIHGYT
clone size: few; V gene: TRBV5-8; CDR3 length: 16; D gene: TRBD1; J gene: TRBJ1-5; CDR3 protein: ASSLPRRDRDSNQPQH
clone size: -; V gene: TRBV6-4; CDR3 length: 13; D gene: TRBD2; J gene: TRBJ2-1; CDR3 protein: ASSELAGAYNEQF
clone size: -; V gene: TRBV9; CDR3 length: 11; D gene: -; J gene: TRBJ2-7; CDR3 protein: ASSVGGPGEQY
clone size: -; V gene: TRBV12-3/TRBV12-4; CDR3 length: 11; D gene: -; J gene: TRBJ1-2; CDR3 protein: ASSLLQDTGYT
clone size: -; V gene: TRBV6-7; CDR3 length: 13; D gene: TRBD2; J gene: TRBJ2-7; CDR3 protein: ASSSLAGGFYEQY
clone size: -; V gene: TRBV7-8; CDR3 length: 14; D gene: TRBD1; J gene: TRBJ1-2; CDR3 protein: ASSKKGTGLNYGYT
clone size: -; V gene: TRBV6-4; CDR3 length: 12; D gene: -; J gene: TRBJ1-2; CDR3 protein: ASSQQGGMDGYT
clone size: -; V gene: TRBV11-3; CDR3 length: 13; D gene: -; J gene: TRBJ2-5; CDR3 protein: ASSLRSYEGETQY
clone size: few; V gene: TRBV4-1; CDR3 length: 14; D gene: -; J gene: TRBJ1-5; CDR3 protein: ASSQEPGVNNQPQH
clone size: -; V gene: TRBV9; CDR3 length: 14; D gene: TRBD1; J gene: TRBJ1-6; CDR3 protein: ASSGHPGGNNSPLH
clone size: -; V gene: TRBV5-4; CDR3 length: 15; D gene: TRBD1; J gene: TRBJ2-4; CDR3 protein: ASSSGQAGLAKNIQY
clone size: -; V gene: TRBV6-5; CDR3 length: 14; D gene: -; J gene: TRBJ1-2; CDR3 protein: ASSYSARYEGYGYT
clone size: -; V gene: TRBV19; CDR3 length: 14; D gene: -; J gene: TRBJ1-2; CDR3 protein: ASSINGRDFSHGYT
clone size: -; V gene: TRBV5-8; CDR3 length: 15; D gene: -; J gene: TRBJ1-4; CDR3 protein: ASSHTTGRTTNEKLF
clone size: -; V gene: TRBV28; CDR3 length: 14; D gene: -; J gene: TRBJ2-7; CDR3 protein: ASGGTFGSGDYEQY
clone size: -; V gene: TRBV9; CDR3 length: 12; D gene: -; J gene: TRBJ1-3; CDR3 protein: ASSQQISGNTIY
clone size: -; V gene: TRBV5-4; CDR3 length: 12; D gene: -; J gene: TRBJ2-1; CDR3 protein: ASSSSTGYNEQF
clone size: -; V gene: TRBV6-5; CDR3 length: 13; D gene: -; J gene: TRBJ2-7; CDR3 protein: ASSYFRGLAYEQY
clone size: -; V gene: TRBV7-6; CDR3 length: 13; D gene: -; J gene: TRBJ1-4; CDR3 protein: ASSLMAGGGEKLF
clone size: -; V gene: TRBV18; CDR3 length: 14; D gene: -; J gene: TRBJ2-2; CDR3 protein: ASSHRTDTNTGELF
clone size: -; V gene: TRBV9; CDR3 length: 13; D gene: TRBD1; J gene: TRBJ2-3; CDR3 protein: ASSASGTGADTQY
clone size: -; V gene: TRBV27; CDR3 length: 12; D gene: TRBD1; J gene: TRBJ1-2; CDR3 protein: ASSSATGLDGYT
clone size: few; V gene: TRBV5-6; CDR3 length: 13; D gene: TRBD1; J gene: TRBJ1-5; CDR3 protein: ASSGRTGRVQPQH
clone size: -; V gene: TRBV25-1; CDR3 length: 11; D gene: -; J gene: TRBJ2-7; CDR3 protein: ASRLGAQNEQY
clone size: -; V gene: TRBV5-6; CDR3 length: 12; D gene: -; J gene: TRBJ1-3; CDR3 protein: ASSPNRAGNTIY
clone size: -; V gene: TRBV19; CDR3 length: 13; D gene: TRBD1; J gene: TRBJ1-2; CDR3 protein: ASSSRTGGNYGYT
clone size: -; V gene: TRBV2; CDR3 length: 13; D gene: -; J gene: TRBJ2-3; CDR3 protein: ASSEVLTPTDTQY
clone size: once; V gene: TRBV2; CDR3 length: 13; D gene: -; J gene: TRBJ2-1; CDR3 protein: ASRGLRATFNEQF
clone size: few; V gene: TRBV15; CDR3 length: 11; D gene: -; J gene: TRBJ1-3; CDR3 protein: ATSTGSGNTIY
clone size: few; V gene: TRBV10-1; CDR3 length: 13; D gene: TRBD2; J gene: TRBJ2-1; CDR3 protein: ASSPRGGQYNEQF
clone size: few; V gene: TRBV19; CDR3 length: 13; D gene: TRBD1; J gene: TRBJ2-2; CDR3 protein: ASSPDRGYSGELF
clone size: few; V gene: TRBV14; CDR3 length: 12; D gene: TRBD2; J gene: TRBJ2-1; CDR3 protein: ASSQNLAGIEQF
clone size: -; V gene: TRBV6-2/TRBV6-3; CDR3 length: 16; D gene: TRBD2; J gene: TRBJ2-3; CDR3 protein: ASTPGYRLAGGTDTQY
clone size: -; V gene: TRBV29-1; CDR3 length: 16; D gene: -; J gene: TRBJ2-6; CDR3 protein: SVGSGELSFAGANVLT
clone size: -; V gene: TRBV2; CDR3 length: 12; D gene: TRBD2; J gene: TRBJ2-3; CDR3 protein: ATSGRGREDTQY
clone size: -; V gene: TRBV18; CDR3 length: 13; D gene: -; J gene: TRBJ1-3; CDR3 protein: ASSGTPGRGNTIY
clone size: -; V gene: TRBV19; CDR3 length: 13; D gene: -; J gene: TRBJ1-2; CDR3 protein: ASSPQDAANYGYT
clone size: -; V gene: TRBV10-2; CDR3 length: 14; D gene: TRBD1; J gene: TRBJ1-2; CDR3 protein: ASSSIPGQESYGYT
clone size: few; V gene: TRBV3-1/TRBV3-2; CDR3 length: 11; D gene: -; J gene: TRBJ2-2; CDR3 protein: ASSQGGAGELF
clone size: -; V gene: TRBV19; CDR3 length: 11; D gene: TRBD1; J gene: TRBJ1-1; CDR3 protein: ASSRKGATEAF
clone size: -; V gene: TRBV5-5; CDR3 length: 15; D gene: TRBD1; J gene: TRBJ1-6; CDR3 protein: ASTPHGTGGDESPLH
clone size: -; V gene: TRBV6-5; CDR3 length: 12; D gene: -; J gene: TRBJ1-1; CDR3 protein: ASSYEFLNTEAF
clone size: -; V gene: TRBV18; CDR3 length: 12; D gene: TRBD1; J gene: TRBJ1-5; CDR3 protein: ASSPDRGGQPQH
clone size: -; V gene: TRBV2; CDR3 length: 12; D gene: -; J gene: TRBJ1-5; CDR3 protein: ASNDGVPNQPQH
clone size: -; V gene: TRBV10-3; CDR3 length: 11; D gene: TRBD1; J gene: TRBJ2-1; CDR3 protein: AIKTGPYNEQF
clone size: -; V gene: TRBV9; CDR3 length: 14; D gene: TRBD1; J gene: TRBJ1-4; CDR3 protein: ASSVATGGVSEKLF
clone size: -; V gene: TRBV12-5; CDR3 length: 12; D gene: TRBD2; J gene: TRBJ2-7; CDR3 protein: ASGRSGSTYEQY
clone size: -; V gene: TRBV19; CDR3 length: 13; D gene: -; J gene: TRBJ1-2; CDR3 protein: ASSMGRVLNYGYT
clone size: -; V gene: TRBV6-5; CDR3 length: 11; D gene: TRBD2; J gene: TRBJ2-7; CDR3 protein: ATRTSGVYEQY
clone size: -; V gene: TRBV19; CDR3 length: 12; D gene: -; J gene: TRBJ1-1; CDR3 protein: ASSPFRPGTEAF
clone size: -; V gene: TRBV25-1; CDR3 length: 12; D gene: -; J gene: TRBJ1-3; CDR3 protein: ASSAAGSGNTIY
clone size: -; V gene: TRBV6-5; CDR3 length: 11; D gene: TRBD1; J gene: TRBJ2-7; CDR3 protein: ASSRDRGNEQY
clone size: few; V gene: TRBV19; CDR3 length: 10; D gene: -; J gene: TRBJ1-5; CDR3 protein: ASSLQAQPQH
clone size: once; V gene: TRBV6-6; CDR3 length: 12; D gene: TRBD1; J gene: TRBJ1-4; CDR3 protein: ASRSGGNNEKLF
clone size: -; V gene: TRBV7-2; CDR3 length: 13; D gene: -; J gene: TRBJ1-2; CDR3 protein: ASSLDTGSNYGYT
clone size: -; V gene: TRBV14; CDR3 length: 14; D gene: -; J gene: TRBJ1-1; CDR3 protein: ASSQDRPGGGTEAF